This TCR beta chain was captured in a study of T-cell memory formation after mild COVID-19. Germline-derived CDR1 and CDR2 are SQVTM and ANQGSEA. Trimming shortened V by 5 bases and J by 2 bases, and 20 bases separated the two germline ends. CDR3 length equals 16 residues. MiXCR, applied by TCRdb to the 5' RACE reads, yields one record per CDR3 protein. The table lists around 510,000 distinct CDR3 sequences, about 20% of them singletons. The sequence came from an adult woman who had mild COVID-19 (a few samples of this study predate the infection). Cell type and time point are not known. Sequencing used PBMCs or a T cell subset sorted from them (not recorded which). V and J are TRBV29-1 and TRBJ2-3; D tentatively fits TRBD1 or TRBD2 (5 bases each). The CDR3: CSVYSRDPSYTDTQYF. The CDR3 DNA is TGCAGCGTTTACAGCCGGGACCCCAGTTACACAGATACGCAGTATTTT.